Each of the 18 T cell receptor beta chains below was sequenced from the same sample in a study of blood T cell repertoires in COVID-19. Only in-frame clones appear in the TCRdb table, and some are missing; sequencing was by immunoSEQ multiplex PCR. This table holds approximately 140,000 clones, roughly 80% found once. The sample taken for sequencing was peripheral blood. These TCRs come from a man in his fifties with acute or convalescent COVID-19.

This chain links TRBV19 with TRBJ1-3; no clear D. Germline values: CDR1 LNHDA, CDR2 SQIVND (reference sequence). V was cut by 6 bases and J by 3 bases, with 6 bases left in between. CDR3 length equals 12 residues. The CDR3 sequence: CASSIVGNTIYF. The CDR3 DNA reads as TGTGCCAGTAGCATTGTTGGAAACACCATATATTTT.

V and J are TRBV6-5 and TRBJ1-6; D is possibly TRBD1 (5 bases). In germline, CDR1 is MNHEY, CDR2 SVGAGI. CDR3 size: 14 residues. V was pared by 8 bases and J by 8 bases, with 16 bases between. The CDR3 nucleotides are TGTGCCAGCTATGGGCAGGGAAGTTATTCACCCCTCCACTTT. Its protein is CASYGQGSYSPLHF.

This clone appeared a few times. The V call is TRBV7-8, the J call TRBJ1-1, with TRBD1 matching over 9 bases. The CDR3 spans 18 residues. Losses at the gene ends were 6 bases for V and 4 bases for J; bases not matched to a gene: 18. Germline V gives CDR1 SGHVS, CDR2 FQNEAQ. The CDR3, as DNA: TGTGCCAGCAGTTTTATTAATATCCGGGACAGGGAATCCACTGAAGCTTTCTTT. It is translated as CASSFINIRDRESTEAFF.

The V and J genes are TRBV20-1 and TRBJ1-4; weak D call: TRBD1 (5 bases). The CDR3 sequence is 13 residues long. Trimming shortened V by 3 bases and J by 1 base, and 6 bases separated the two germline ends. Germline V gene data show CDR1 as DFQATT and CDR2 as SNEGSKA (reference sequence). The CDR3 region has the DNA TGCAGTGCTAGTCAGGGAACTAATGAAAAACTGTTTTTT. It yields the protein CSASQGTNEKLFF.

The chain is built from TRBV28 and TRBJ1-2, with D possibly TRBD1 on 5 matching bases. V was clipped by 3 bases and J by 8 bases, with 22 bases between them. The CDR3 length is 16 residues. The germline gives CDR1 MDHEN, CDR2 SYDVKM. CDR3 DNA sequence: TGTGCCAGCAGTTTCATTTTTCTCGGGCAGGGTGAAGGCTACACCTTC. It codes for CASSFIFLGQGEGYTF.

The chain carries TRBV7-8 and TRBJ2-3, with TRBD2 matching 9 bases. The CDR3 spans 17 residues. Per germline, CDR1 SGHVS and CDR2 FQNEAQ. J lost 2 bases, V lost 2 bases, and 8 bases had no gene match. The CDR3 spells CASSLPTLAGFTDTQYF. The DNA of the CDR3 is TGTGCCAGCAGCTTACCCACCCTAGCGGGGTTCACAGATACGCAGTATTTT.

DNA of the CDR3: TGTGCCAGCAGACACGGACGGACAGGGCTAAACACTGAAGCTTTCTTT. Translated: CASRHGRTGLNTEAFF. The genes are TRBV6-6 and TRBJ1-1, with TRBD1 matching 8 bases. Germline values: CDR1 MNHNY, CDR2 SVGAGI (reference sequence). The CDR3 is 16 residues long. Losses at the gene ends were 6 bases for V and 2 bases for J; bases not matched to a gene: 11.

This chain uses TRBV30 with TRBJ1-4, with 8 positions matching TRBD1. V trimming: 0 bases; J trimming: 7 bases; junction bases outside the gene matches: 4. The CDR3 length is 14 residues. Germline CDR1 is GTSNPN and CDR2 is SVGIG (reference sequence). The CDR3 sequence is CAWSVTGGGEKLFF. CDR3 sequence (DNA): TGTGCCTGGAGTGTTACAGGGGGAGGTGAAAAACTGTTTTTT.

Only a few counts were recorded for this clone. Here the CDR3 DNA reads TGTGCCAGCAGTGTTACAGGGGGAGGGGGCTATGGCTACACCTTC. It specifies CASSVTGGGGYGYTF. The chain carries TRBV2 and TRBJ1-2; 8 nucleotides agree with TRBD1. The junction had 8 bases not matched to a gene; V was cut back by 4 bases and J by 4 bases. CDR1 SNHLY and CDR2 FYNNEI come from the germline V gene. The CDR3 totals 15 residues.

The V gene is TRBV5-6, the J gene TRBJ2-5, with TRBD1 matching over 7 bases. With V trimmed by 5 bases and J by 2 bases, 3 bases remained unmatched. Germline V gene lookup returns CDR1 SGHDT and CDR2 YYEEEE. The CDR3 consists of 13 residues. CDR3 in amino acids: CASRRQGQETQYF. Here the CDR3 DNA reads TGTGCCAGCAGACGACAGGGACAAGAGACCCAGTACTTC.

About this clone itself: The identical CDR3 is also encoded by other nucleotide sequences in the sample. V and J are TRBV28 and TRBJ2-3; 9 bases align to TRBD2. There are 16 residues in the CDR3. CDR1 and CDR2 (germline): MDHEN, SYDVKM. The junction had 6 bases not matched to a gene; V was cut back by 2 bases and J by 3 bases. CDR3 nucleotides: TGTGCCAGCAGTTTAAAAGCGGGGGGAAGGACAGATACGCAGTATTTT. It is translated as CASSLKAGGRTDTQYF.

The chain recombines TRBV18 with TRBJ2-2, with 8 bases aligning to TRBD2. This CDR3 is 16 amino acids long. Germline lookup yields CDR1 KGHSH and CDR2 LQKENI. V was pared by 3 bases and J by 4 bases, with 7 bases of the junction left unmatched. The CDR3 coding sequence is TGTGCCAGCTCACCGAGTACTAGCGGAGGCACCGGGGAGCTGTTTTTT. This codes for CASSPSTSGGTGELFF.

The chain couples TRBV5-1 to TRBJ1-4, with 7 bases matching TRBD1. The germline gives CDR1 SGHRS, CDR2 YFSETQ. Trimming took 2 bases from V and 2 from J; bases not matched to a gene: 6. This CDR3 comprises 16 residues. The CDR3 nucleotides are TGCGCCAGCAGCTTAGGGACAGTCGGTACTAATGAAAAACTGTTTTTT. It translates to CASSLGTVGTNEKLFF.

This chain joins TRBV10-3 and TRBJ2-5; TRBD1 agrees at 9 bases. Trimming cost V 5 bases and J 3 bases; bases outside gene matches: 4. The V gene's germline CDR1 is ENHRY and CDR2 SYGVKD. The length of the CDR3 is 14 residues. CDR3 protein: CAISLGQGKETQYF. The CDR3 DNA follows: TGTGCCATCAGTTTGGGACAGGGTAAAGAGACCCAGTACTTC.

The chain joins TRBV5-6 to TRBJ1-2; 7 positions match TRBD1. The V gene end was trimmed by 4 bases and the J gene end by 3 bases; junction bases not matched to a gene: 6. CDR3 size: 14 residues. Germline assignment: CDR1 SGHDT and CDR2 YYEEEE. In DNA, the CDR3 is TGTGCCAGCAGCCGTACAGGGGAGGACTATGGCTACACCTTC. Residues: CASSRTGEDYGYTF.

This chain uses TRBV5-1 with TRBJ1-2; a possible D gene is TRBD1 (6 bases). In germline, CDR1 is SGHRS, CDR2 YFSETQ. The CDR3 covers 17 residues. Trimming took off 4 bases at V and 1 base at J, with 20 bases between the two ends. The CDR3 sequence is CASSTGRMGAGNYGYTF. Here the CDR3 DNA reads TGCGCCAGCAGCACCGGGCGTATGGGGGCAGGTAACTATGGCTACACCTTC.

The chain links TRBV15 to TRBJ2-7; 10 nucleotides match TRBD1. Trimming cost V 0 bases and J 3 bases; bases outside gene matches: 2. Germline V lookup: CDR1 LNHNV, CDR2 YYDKDF (reference sequence). The CDR3 contains 15 residues. In DNA, the CDR3 is TGTGCCACCAGCAGAGATTGGGACAGGGGCTACGAGCAGTACGTC. This encodes CATSRDWDRGYEQYV.

The V gene is TRBV5-4, the J gene TRBJ2-3; 8 bases map to TRBD1. CDR1 SGHNT and CDR2 YYREEE come from the germline V gene (reference sequence). The CDR3 covers 15 residues. V was pared by 4 bases and J by 4 bases, with 8 bases of the junction left unmatched. In DNA, the CDR3 is TGTGCCAGCAGCCCACCGGGACAGGCCGCAGATACGCAGTATTTT. Translation gives CASSPPGQAADTQYF.